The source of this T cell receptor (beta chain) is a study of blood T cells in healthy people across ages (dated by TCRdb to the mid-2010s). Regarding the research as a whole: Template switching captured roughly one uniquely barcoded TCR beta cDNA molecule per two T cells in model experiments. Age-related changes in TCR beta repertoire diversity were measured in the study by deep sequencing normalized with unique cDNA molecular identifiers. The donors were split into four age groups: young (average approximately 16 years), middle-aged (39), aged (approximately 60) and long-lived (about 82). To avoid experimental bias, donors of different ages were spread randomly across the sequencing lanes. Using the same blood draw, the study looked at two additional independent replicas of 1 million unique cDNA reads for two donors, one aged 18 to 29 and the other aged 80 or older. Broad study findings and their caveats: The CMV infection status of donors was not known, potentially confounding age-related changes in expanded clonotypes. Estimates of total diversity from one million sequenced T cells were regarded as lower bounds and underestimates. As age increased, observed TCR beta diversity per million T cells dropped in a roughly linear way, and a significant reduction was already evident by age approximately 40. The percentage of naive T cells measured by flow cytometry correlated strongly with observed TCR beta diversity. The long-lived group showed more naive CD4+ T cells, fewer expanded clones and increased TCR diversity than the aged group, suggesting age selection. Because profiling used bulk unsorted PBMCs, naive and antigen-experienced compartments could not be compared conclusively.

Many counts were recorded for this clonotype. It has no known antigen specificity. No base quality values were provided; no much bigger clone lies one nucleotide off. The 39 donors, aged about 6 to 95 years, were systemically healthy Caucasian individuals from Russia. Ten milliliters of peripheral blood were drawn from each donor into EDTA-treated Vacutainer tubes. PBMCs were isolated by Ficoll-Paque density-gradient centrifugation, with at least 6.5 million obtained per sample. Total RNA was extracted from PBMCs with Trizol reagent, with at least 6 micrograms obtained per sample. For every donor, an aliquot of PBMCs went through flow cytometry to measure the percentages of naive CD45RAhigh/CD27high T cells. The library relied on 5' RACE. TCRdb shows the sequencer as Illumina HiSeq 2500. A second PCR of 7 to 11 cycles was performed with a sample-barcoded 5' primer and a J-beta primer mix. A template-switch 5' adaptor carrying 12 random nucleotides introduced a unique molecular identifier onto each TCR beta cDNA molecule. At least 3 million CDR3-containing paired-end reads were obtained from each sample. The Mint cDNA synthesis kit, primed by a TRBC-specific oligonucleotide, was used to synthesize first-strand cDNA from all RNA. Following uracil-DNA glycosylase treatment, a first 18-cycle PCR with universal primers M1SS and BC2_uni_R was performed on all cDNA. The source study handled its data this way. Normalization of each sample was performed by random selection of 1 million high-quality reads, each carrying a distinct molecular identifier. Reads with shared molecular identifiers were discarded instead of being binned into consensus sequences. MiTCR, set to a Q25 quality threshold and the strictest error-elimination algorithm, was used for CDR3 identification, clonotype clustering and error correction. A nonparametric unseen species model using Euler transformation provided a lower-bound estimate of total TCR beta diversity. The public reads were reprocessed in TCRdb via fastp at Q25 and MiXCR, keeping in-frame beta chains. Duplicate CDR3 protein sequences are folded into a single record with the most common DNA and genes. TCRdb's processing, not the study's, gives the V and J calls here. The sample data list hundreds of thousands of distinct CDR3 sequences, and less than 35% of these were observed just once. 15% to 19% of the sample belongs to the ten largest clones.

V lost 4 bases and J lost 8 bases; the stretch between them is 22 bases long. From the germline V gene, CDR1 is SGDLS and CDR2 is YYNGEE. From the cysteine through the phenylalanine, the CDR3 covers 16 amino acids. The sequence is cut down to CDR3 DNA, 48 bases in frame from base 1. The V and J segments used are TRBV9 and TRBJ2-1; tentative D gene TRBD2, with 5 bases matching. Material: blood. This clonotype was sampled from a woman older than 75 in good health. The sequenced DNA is TGTGCCAGCAGCTTCCGATCGGGAATAAGGCCGGATGAGCAGTTCTTC. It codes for CASSFRSGIRPDEQFF.